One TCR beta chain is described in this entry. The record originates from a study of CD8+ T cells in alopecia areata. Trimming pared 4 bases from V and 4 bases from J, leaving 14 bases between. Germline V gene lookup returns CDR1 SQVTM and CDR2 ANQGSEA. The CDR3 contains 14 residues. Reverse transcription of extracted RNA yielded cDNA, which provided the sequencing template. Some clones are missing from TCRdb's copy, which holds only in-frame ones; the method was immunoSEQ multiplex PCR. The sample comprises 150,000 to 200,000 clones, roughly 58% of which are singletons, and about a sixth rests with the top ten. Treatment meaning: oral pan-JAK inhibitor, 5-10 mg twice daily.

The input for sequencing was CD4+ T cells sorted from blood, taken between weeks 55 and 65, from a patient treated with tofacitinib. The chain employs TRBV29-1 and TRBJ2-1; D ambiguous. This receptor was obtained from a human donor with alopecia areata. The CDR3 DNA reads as TGCAGCGTTGGCAGAACAGAACCTTACAATGAGCAGTTCTTC. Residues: CSVGRTEPYNEQFF.